This T cell receptor beta chain was found in a study of blood T cells in healthy people across ages. Study outcomes and limitations: PBMCs that were unsorted prevented a conclusive naive versus antigen-experienced comparison.

This clonotype has only a few counts. Its antigen is undetermined. Sample-barcoded 5' priming and a J-beta primer mix drove a second PCR of 7 to 11 cycles. Each single sample gave us at least 2.5 million CDR3-containing paired-end reads. TCRdb reanalysed the 5' RACE reads using MiXCR and keeps one entry per CDR3 protein. The table has approximately 780,000 distinct CDR3 sequences, roughly 24% seen once; the top ten hold less than 3.5%. This CDR3 comprises 12 residues. Deletions cut 0 bases from V and 6 bases from J, with 6 bases between. Germline loops: CDR1 SGHRS, CDR2 YFSETQ. The sample was also linked to a second study, of T cells of mothers and their children. That paper notes: RNA was extracted, and all of it went into cDNA synthesis at about 1.6 ug per 15 ul. Every mother supplied over 9 million TCR beta CDR3 reads and every child around 3 million.

This sequence originates from a boy younger than 18 in good health. This chain links TRBV5-1 with TRBJ2-5; unclear D gene. Sequenced: blood. CDR3 in amino acids: CASSLDPKTQYF. CDR3 DNA sequence: TGCGCCAGCAGCTTGGATCCAAAGACCCAGTACTTC.